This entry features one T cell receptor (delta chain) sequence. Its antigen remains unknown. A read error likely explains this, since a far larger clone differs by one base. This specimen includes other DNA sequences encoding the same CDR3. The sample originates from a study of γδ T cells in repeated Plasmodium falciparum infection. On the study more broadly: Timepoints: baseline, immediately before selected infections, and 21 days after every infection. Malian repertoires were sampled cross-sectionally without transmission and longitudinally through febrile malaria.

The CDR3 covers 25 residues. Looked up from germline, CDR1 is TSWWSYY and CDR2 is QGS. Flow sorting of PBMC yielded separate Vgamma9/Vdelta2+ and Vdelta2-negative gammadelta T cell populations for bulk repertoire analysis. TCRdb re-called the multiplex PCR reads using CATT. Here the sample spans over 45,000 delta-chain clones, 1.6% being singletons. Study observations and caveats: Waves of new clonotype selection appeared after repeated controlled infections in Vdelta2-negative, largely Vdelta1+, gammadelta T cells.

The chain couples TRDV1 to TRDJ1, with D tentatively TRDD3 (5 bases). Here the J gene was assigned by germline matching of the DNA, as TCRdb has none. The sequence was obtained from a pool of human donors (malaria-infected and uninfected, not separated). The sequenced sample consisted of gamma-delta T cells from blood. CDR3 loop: CALGELDKLNQRRVFHWGAPDKLIF. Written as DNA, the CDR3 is TGTGCTCTTGGGGAACTGGATAAGCTTAACCAACGCCGTGTCTTTCATTGGGGTGCGCCCGACAAACTCATCTTT.